This T cell receptor beta chain comes out of a study of blood T cell repertoires in COVID-19. V lost 2 bases to trimming and J lost 0 bases, with 14 bases between them. This CDR3 contains 17 residues. The germline CDR1 and CDR2 sequences are MNHNS and SASEGT. The study counted Cohort 3 donors as recovered given two negative PCRs, clearance, or symptom resolution. The table came from immunoSEQ multiplex PCR; TCRdb's copy has only in-frame clones and leaves some out. The table lists around 200,000 clones, around 84% of them singletons, with roughly a sixth in the top ten. Sequencing was carried out using PBMCs or T cells enriched from blood (not recorded which). The chain joins TRBV6-1 to TRBJ1-5; perhaps TRBD1 as D (6 bases). The sequence derives from a man aged 40-50 years who had recovered from COVID-19. The CDR3 DNA reads as TGTGCCAGCAGTGAAATCGTCAGGGGCCTTAGCAATCAGCCCCAGCATTTT. Translating it yields CASSEIVRGLSNQPQHF.